The 5 T cell receptor beta chains given below trace back to one sample, sequenced in a study of lymphopenia after photon versus proton radiotherapy (dated 2019 in TCRdb). The library was built by means of the immunoSEQ multiplex PCR assay. The clones in this table, taken by TCRdb from immuneACCESS, are in-frame only. Not every clone is retained; where verified, under half of the shortfall comes from an unresolved V gene, and the cause of the rest is unknown. The sample contains approximately 17,000 clones, 75% to 95% of them found a single time. About 6% of the sample goes to the ten largest clones. The sequencing used peripheral blood, collected from a patient treated with photon-based radiotherapy. These receptors all stem from a man in his 60s with pancreatic cancer.

V is TRBV7-2 and J is TRBJ1-3; D not certain. The V end was cut by 6 bases, the J end by 7 bases, with 16 bases between. Germline assignment: CDR1 SGHTA and CDR2 FQGNSA. This CDR3 contains 14 residues. The CDR3 spells CASRSPSAGNTIYF. In nucleotides, the CDR3 is TGTGCCAGCAGATCACCATCCGCGGGGAACACCATATATTTT.

The J gene is TRBJ1-2, the V gene TRBV30, with D unresolved. CDR1 GTSNPN and CDR2 SVGIG come from the germline V gene (reference sequence). The CDR3 spans 12 residues. CDR3 protein: CAATPVHYGYTF. The CDR3 nucleotides read TGTGCTGCTACCCCGGTACACTATGGCTACACCTTC.

The rearrangement joins TRBV30 to TRBJ2-3, with D perhaps given as TRBD1 or TRBD2 (5 bases each). Trimming pared 4 bases from V and 1 base from J, leaving 12 bases between. This CDR3 region has 14 residues. Germline assignment: CDR1 GTSNPN and CDR2 SVGIG (reference sequence). This chain's CDR3 is CAWTLRDGTDTQYF. The CDR3 DNA follows: TGTGCCTGGACTTTAAGGGACGGCACAGATACGCAGTATTTT.

The V gene is TRBV13, the J gene TRBJ1-1; D unclear. In germline, CDR1 is PRHDT, CDR2 FYEKMQ (reference sequence). The CDR3 consists of 14 residues. The V and J ends lost 0 bases and 0 bases respectively, with 5 bases between them. The CDR3 reads CASSLGLMNTEAFF. Written as DNA, the CDR3 is TGTGCCAGCAGCTTAGGTTTAATGAACACTGAAGCTTTCTTT.

The chain employs TRBV7-3 and TRBJ1-2; weak D call: TRBD1 (5 bases). V lost 5 bases, J lost 2 bases, and 9 bases lay in between. The CDR3 has 13 residues. Germline loops: CDR1 SGHTA, CDR2 FQGTGA. In DNA form, the CDR3 reads TGTGCCAGCAGCCAGGGACCGAACTATGGCTACACCTTC. Protein product: CASSQGPNYGYTF.